These 10 T cell receptor beta chains were all obtained from the same sample, sequenced in a study of identical twins. In TCRdb, the 5' RACE reads were re-called with MiXCR into one record per CDR3 protein. The data hold 1.5 million to 2 million distinct CDR3 sequences, with about 30% observed a single time. The material sequenced was cord blood. These receptors originate from a newborn girl in good health.

A few counts support this clonotype. The genes are TRBV3-1 and TRBJ2-3; D perhaps matches TRBD2 (5 bases). The ends were cut back, 0 bases at V and 9 bases at J, with 13 bases in the middle. Germline values: CDR1 LGHDT, CDR2 YNNKEL (reference sequence). This CDR3 is built from 14 residues. CDR3 nucleotide sequence: TGTGCCAGCAGCCAAGATGGTACCCGAGGGACGCAGTATTTT. It encodes CASSQDGTRGTQYF.

There are a few counts of this clonotype. The chain carries TRBV6-6 and TRBJ2-1, with D tentatively TRBD1 (6 bases). In germline, CDR1 is MNHNY, CDR2 SVGAGI (reference sequence). The CDR3 sequence is 15 residues long. V was cut by 3 bases and J by 5 bases, with 14 bases left in between. The CDR3 bases are TGTGCCAGCAGTTATAATGTGGGGGCCAACAATGAGCAGTTCTTC. Protein sequence: CASSYNVGANNEQFF.

This clonotype has only one observation. V usage is TRBV10-3 and J usage is TRBJ2-7; TRBD2 is a possible D gene (7 bases). CDR3 size: 15 residues. The germline gives CDR1 ENHRY, CDR2 SYGVKD. Deletions cut 2 bases from V and 2 bases from J, with 13 bases between. The DNA for the CDR3 is TGTGCCATCAGTGAGGACGGGGGGCCTCCCTACGAGCAGTACTTC. This gives the protein CAISEDGGPPYEQYF.

The rearrangement joins TRBV7-2 to TRBJ1-1; TRBD1 is a possible D gene (5 bases). The CDR3 has 16 residues. Germline loops: CDR1 SGHTA, CDR2 FQGNSA. V lost 5 bases and J 3 bases, leaving 19 bases between the germline ends. This CDR3 is CASSPGLGEEDTEAFF. DNA for the CDR3: TGTGCCAGCAGCCCCGGGTTAGGGGAGGAGGACACTGAAGCTTTCTTT.

The chain has TRBV30 and TRBJ2-3, with TRBD1 identical over 10 bases. The ends lost 3 bases at V and 0 bases at J; junction bases unmatched: 3. The CDR3 consists of 15 residues. CDR1 GTSNPN and CDR2 SVGIG come from the germline V gene (reference sequence). CDR3 amino acids: CAWSPGQGSTDTQYF. For the CDR3, the DNA is TGTGCCTGGAGCCCGGGACAGGGGAGCACAGATACGCAGTATTTT.

This clonotype was detected a few times. This chain uses TRBV20-1 with TRBJ1-2, with D possibly being TRBD1 (5 bases). This CDR3 has 15 amino acids. V lost 0 bases, J lost 0 bases, and 11 bases lay in between. Germline V gene sequence: CDR1 DFQATT, CDR2 SNEGSKA (reference sequence). CDR3 residues: CSARDPRAPNYGYTF. DNA for the CDR3: TGCAGTGCTAGAGATCCCAGGGCCCCTAACTATGGCTACACCTTC.

V and J are TRBV5-4 and TRBJ2-5; a possible D gene is TRBD2 (6 bases). CDR3 length equals 16 residues. Germline V lookup: CDR1 SGHNT, CDR2 YYREEE (reference sequence). Trimming took 4 bases from V and 5 from J, leaving 21 bases between them. The CDR3 region has the DNA TGTGCCAGCAGCACCACCCCGGACTACCCTTACGAGACCCAGTACTTC. It codes for CASSTTPDYPYETQYF.

The chain has TRBV19 and TRBJ1-5; tentative D call: TRBD1 (6 bases). V lost 7 bases and J lost 6, with 13 bases in between. Per germline, CDR1 LNHDA and CDR2 SQIVND (reference sequence). The CDR3 loop spans 13 amino acids. The CDR3 reads CASTTGMIQPQHF. The CDR3 DNA reads as TGTGCCAGTACTACAGGGATGATTCAGCCCCAGCATTTT.

The V gene is TRBV10-3, the J gene TRBJ1-1, with TRBD1 identical over 8 bases. CDR3 length: 17 amino acids. Germline CDR1 reads ENHRY; CDR2 reads SYGVKD. The junction had 9 bases not matched to a gene; V was cut back by 3 bases and J by 0 bases. CDR3 in amino acids: CAISDNRGFEMNTEAFF. The CDR3, as DNA: TGTGCCATCAGTGATAACAGGGGGTTCGAAATGAACACTGAAGCTTTCTTT.

This sequence joins TRBV2 and TRBJ2-3; 8 positions agree with TRBD1. The CDR3 is 22 residues long. J gave up 0 bases and V 0 bases, and 20 bases lay outside the gene matches. Per the germline V gene, CDR1 is SNHLY and CDR2 is FYNNEI. In DNA, the CDR3 is TGTGCCAGCAGTGAAGCATTCCTGGCGGCCCGAACTGGACAGGGAAGCACAGATACGCAGTATTTT. This translates into CASSEAFLAARTGQGSTDTQYF.